The sequence of this T cell receptor beta chain was determined in a study of response to subunit inactivated influenza vaccine. General observations from the study: Authors suggested few new T cells are recruited by each seasonal influenza vaccination.

TCRdb analysed the RT-PCR reads with MiXCR anew, one entry per CDR3 protein. The sample carries some 190,000 distinct CDR3 sequences, around 14% recorded once. The germline gives CDR1 MDHEN, CDR2 SYDVKM. This CDR3 has 17 amino acids. The ends were cut back, 7 bases at V and 4 bases at J, with 23 bases in the middle. About this clonotype: Its antigen is still unknown.

This chain uses TRBV28 with TRBJ2-1, with D unclear. Specimen: CD8+ T cells sorted from PBMCs, collected more than 4 days after vaccination. The sequence was collected from a man aged 50-60 years who received an inactivated influenza vaccine. For the CDR3, the DNA is TGTGCCAGCACCTCCCCCGTGGGGAACCCACATTACAATGAGCAGTTCTTC. Translated, it gives CASTSPVGNPHYNEQFF.